A single sample is the source of the 9 T cell receptor beta chains below, sequenced in a study of blood T cell repertoires in COVID-19. Assay: immunoSEQ multiplex PCR; the TCRdb copy retains only in-frame clones and omits some. The data contain 200,000 to 250,000 clones, 85% to 90% of them singletons. Sequencing was carried out using PBMCs or T cells enriched from blood (not recorded which). Receptors were obtained from a woman aged 45-60 years in a cohort exposed to, infected with or recovered from COVID-19 (not recorded which).

This clone came up once. The chain recombines TRBV11-3 with TRBJ1-1, with D unresolved. This CDR3 is 14 amino acids long. The V end lost 0 bases, the J end lost 5 bases, and 10 bases lay between the germline ends. Germline V gene data show CDR1 as SGHNT and CDR2 as YENEEA. The CDR3, as DNA: TGTGCCAGCAGCTTAGATAGTTCTAGGACTGAAGCTTTCTTT. Protein: CASSLDSSRTEAFF.

The chain carries TRBV7-9 and TRBJ1-4, with 8 bases identical to TRBD1. Germline CDR1 reads SEHNR; CDR2 reads FQNEAQ (reference sequence). CDR3 length: 16 residues. V lost 5 bases, J lost 6 bases, and 11 bases stayed unmatched. The DNA of the CDR3 is TGTGCCAGCAGCCCCAGACAGGGGCGTGGAGATGAAAAACTGTTTTTT. It encodes CASSPRQGRGDEKLFF.

V usage is TRBV19 and J usage is TRBJ1-4; tentative D call: TRBD1 (6 bases). The germline V and J ends were trimmed by 9 bases and 4 bases, with 24 bases remaining between them. CDR3 length equals 17 residues. CDR1 and CDR2 from the germline V gene are LNHDA and SQIVND (reference sequence). The CDR3 region is CASTSGLVTGNNEKLFF. CDR3 coding DNA: TGTGCCAGCACGAGCGGTCTTGTCACAGGGAATAATGAAAAACTGTTTTTT.

The rearrangement uses TRBV29-1 and TRBJ1-3; possibly TRBD1 for D (6 bases). From germline, CDR1 is SQVTM and CDR2 ANQGSEA. Deletions cut 0 bases from V and 2 bases from J, with 11 bases between. The CDR3 runs 15 residues. CDR3 protein: CSVEEFRGAGNTIYF. Written as DNA, the CDR3 is TGCAGCGTTGAAGAATTCAGGGGCGCTGGAAACACCATATATTTT. Looking up the rest from reference TRBV29-1 and TRBJ1-3 gives the full variable domain: SAVISQKPSRDICQRGTSLTIQCQVDSQVTMMFWYRQQPGQSLTLIATANQGSEATYESGFVIDKFPISRPNLTFSTLTVSNMSPEDSSIYLCSVEEFRGAGNTIYFGEGSWLTVV.

The rearrangement uses TRBV25-1 and TRBJ1-6; D not resolved. This CDR3 has 12 amino acids. V lost 1 base to trimming and J lost 10 bases, with 5 bases between them. Germline lookup yields CDR1 MGHDK and CDR2 SYGVNS. CDR3 loop: CASSESRSPLHF. As DNA, the CDR3 is TGTGCCAGCAGTGAATCTCGGTCACCCCTCCACTTT.

The chain joins TRBV6-5 to TRBJ2-7, with 8 bases that match TRBD1. V trimming: 6 bases; J trimming: 6 bases; junction bases outside the gene matches: 7. This CDR3 is 13 amino acids long. In germline, CDR1 is MNHEY, CDR2 SVGAGI. The CDR3 loop reads CASSHHRGCEQYF. CDR3 coding DNA: TGTGCCAGCAGCCACCACAGGGGGTGCGAGCAGTACTTC.

This clone showed up just once. V usage is TRBV15 and J usage is TRBJ1-2; weak D call: TRBD1 (6 bases). Germline V gene lookup returns CDR1 LNHNV and CDR2 YYDKDF (reference sequence). The CDR3 runs to 14 residues. Trimming left V 3 bases short and J 6 bases short, with 14 bases between. This CDR3 reads CATSRATGSNGYTF. The CDR3 region has the DNA TGTGCCACCAGCAGGGCCACAGGGTCCAATGGCTACACCTTC.

The chain links TRBV30 to TRBJ2-1; the match to TRBD2 covers 9 bases. The CDR3 spans 15 residues. Germline trimming cut 5 bases from V and 12 bases from J; bases unmatched to any gene: 17. Germline V gene data show CDR1 as GTSNPN and CDR2 as SVGIG (reference sequence). As DNA, the CDR3 is TGTGCCTGGGGAGAAGCGGGGGGCTACGCCCTCGTGCAGTTCTTC. It codes for CAWGEAGGYALVQFF.

The chain uses TRBV30 and TRBJ1-3; possibly TRBD1 for D (6 bases). V lost 3 bases to trimming and J lost 2 bases, with 14 bases between them. The germline V gene has CDR1 GTSNPN and CDR2 SVGIG (reference sequence). The CDR3 covers 15 residues. CDR3 DNA: TGTGCCTGGAGGCCCAAGGGGGTCCCTGGAAACACCATATATTTT. Translated: CAWRPKGVPGNTIYF.